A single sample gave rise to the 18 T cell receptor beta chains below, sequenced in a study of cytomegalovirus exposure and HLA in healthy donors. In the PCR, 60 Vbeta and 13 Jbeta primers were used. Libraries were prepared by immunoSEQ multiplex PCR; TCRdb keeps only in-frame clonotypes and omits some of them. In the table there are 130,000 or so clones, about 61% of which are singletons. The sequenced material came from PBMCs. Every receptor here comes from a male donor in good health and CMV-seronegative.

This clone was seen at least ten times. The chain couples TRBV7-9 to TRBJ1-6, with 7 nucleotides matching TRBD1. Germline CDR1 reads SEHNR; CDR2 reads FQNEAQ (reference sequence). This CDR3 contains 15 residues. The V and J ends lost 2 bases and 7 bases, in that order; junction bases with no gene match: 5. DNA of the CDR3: TGTGCCAGCAGCTTATTGGACAGGCGAAATTCACCCCTCCACTTT. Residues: CASSLLDRRNSPLHF. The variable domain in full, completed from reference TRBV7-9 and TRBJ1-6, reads DTGVSQNPRHKITKRGQNVTFRCDPISEHNRLYWYRQTLGQGPEFLTYFQNEAQLEKSRLLSDRFSAERPKGSFSTLEIQRTEQGDSAMYLCASSLLDRRNSPLHFGNGTRLTVT.

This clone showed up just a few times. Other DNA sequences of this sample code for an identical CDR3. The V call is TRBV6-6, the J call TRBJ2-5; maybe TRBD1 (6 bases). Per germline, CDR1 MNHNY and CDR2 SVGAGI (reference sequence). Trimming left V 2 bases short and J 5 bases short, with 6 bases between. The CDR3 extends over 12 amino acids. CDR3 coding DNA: TGTGCCAGCAGTTACCAGGGGGAGACCCAGTACTTC. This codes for CASSYQGETQYF.

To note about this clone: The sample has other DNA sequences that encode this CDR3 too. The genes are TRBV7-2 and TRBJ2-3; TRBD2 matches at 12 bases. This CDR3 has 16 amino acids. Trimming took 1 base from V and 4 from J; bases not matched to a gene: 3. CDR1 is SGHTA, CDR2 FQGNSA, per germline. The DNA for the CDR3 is TGTGCCAGCAGCTTAGGACTAGCGGGGGTAGCAGATACGCAGTATTTT. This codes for CASSLGLAGVADTQYF.

The CDR3 DNA follows: TGTGCCAGCCACGGGGTCGTGCGGCAGCCCCAGCATTTT. Protein product: CASHGVVRQPQHF. The rearrangement links TRBV28 to TRBJ1-5; D is ambiguous. Looked up from germline, CDR1 is MDHEN and CDR2 is SYDVKM. The CDR3 extends over 13 amino acids. Between the trimmed V and J ends, which lost 8 bases and 7 bases, there was a span of 15 bases.

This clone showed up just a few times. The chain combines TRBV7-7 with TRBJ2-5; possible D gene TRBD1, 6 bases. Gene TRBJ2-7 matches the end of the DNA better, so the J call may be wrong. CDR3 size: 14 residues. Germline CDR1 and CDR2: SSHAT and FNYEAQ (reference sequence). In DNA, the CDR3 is TGTGCCAGCAGCTTAGGCAGGGGTAACCACGAGCAGTACTTC. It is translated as CASSLGRGNHEQYF.

The chain's CDR3 is CASSLEFKEGEQYF. The CDR3 DNA reads as TGTGCCAGCAGCTTAGAGTTCAAGGAGGGCGAGCAGTACTTC. V gene TRBV11-2 combines with J gene TRBJ2-7; a weak D match, TRBD2 (6 bases). This CDR3 spans 14 amino acids. Trimming removed 0 bases at V and 6 bases at J, with 12 bases between. Germline V gene lookup returns CDR1 SGHAT and CDR2 FQNNGV. The entire variable domain, with the rest obtained from reference TRBV11-2 and TRBJ2-7, is as follows: EAGVAQSPRYKIIEKRQSVAFWCNPISGHATLYWYQQILGQGPKLLIQFQNNGVVDDSQLPKDRFSAERLKGVDSTLKIQPAKLEDSAVYLCASSLEFKEGEQYFGPGTRLTVT.

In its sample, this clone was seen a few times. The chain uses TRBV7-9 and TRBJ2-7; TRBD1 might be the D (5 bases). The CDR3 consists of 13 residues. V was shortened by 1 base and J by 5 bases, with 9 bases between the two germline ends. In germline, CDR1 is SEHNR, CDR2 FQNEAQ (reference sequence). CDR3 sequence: CASSLEGSHEQYF. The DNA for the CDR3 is TGTGCCAGCAGCTTAGAGGGGTCCCACGAGCAGTACTTC.

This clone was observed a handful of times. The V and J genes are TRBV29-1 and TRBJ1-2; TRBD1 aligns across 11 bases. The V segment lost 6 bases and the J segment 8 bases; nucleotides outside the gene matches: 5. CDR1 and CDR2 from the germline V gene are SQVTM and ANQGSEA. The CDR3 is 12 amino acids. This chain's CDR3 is CSVGQGDGGYTF. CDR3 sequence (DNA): TGCAGCGTGGGACAGGGGGATGGAGGCTACACCTTC.

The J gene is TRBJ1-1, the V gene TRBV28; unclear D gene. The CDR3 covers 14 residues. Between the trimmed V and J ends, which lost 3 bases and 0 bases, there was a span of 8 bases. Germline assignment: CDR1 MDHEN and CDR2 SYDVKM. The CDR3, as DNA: TGTGCCAGCAGTTTGGGCCCCGTGAACACTGAAGCTTTCTTT. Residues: CASSLGPVNTEAFF. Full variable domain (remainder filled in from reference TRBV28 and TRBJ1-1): DVKVTQSSRYLVKRTGEKVFLECVQDMDHENMFWYRQDPGLGLRLIYFSYDVKMKEKGDIPEGYSVSREKKERFSLILESASTNQTSMYLCASSLGPVNTEAFFGQGTRLTVV.

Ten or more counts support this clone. DNA of the CDR3: TGTGCCAGCAAACGGGAGTCGTCCTCTGGAAACACCATATATTTT. Translating it yields CASKRESSSGNTIYF. The chain has TRBV2 and TRBJ1-3, with D hard to call. In germline, CDR1 is SNHLY, CDR2 FYNNEI. This CDR3 comprises 15 residues. The germline V and J ends were trimmed by 7 bases and 0 bases, with 13 bases remaining between them. Drawing the rest from reference TRBV2 and TRBJ1-3, the complete variable domain is EPEVTQTPSHQVTQMGQEVILRCVPISNHLYFYWYRQILGQKVEFLVSFYNNEISEKSEIFDDQFSVERPDGSNFTLKIRSTKLEDSAMYFCASKRESSSGNTIYFGEGSWLTVV.

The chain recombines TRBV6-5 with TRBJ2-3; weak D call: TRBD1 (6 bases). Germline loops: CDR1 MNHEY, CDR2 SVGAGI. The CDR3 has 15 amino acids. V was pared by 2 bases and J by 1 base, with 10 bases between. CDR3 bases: TGTGCCAGCAGTTACCAGGGACACCGCACAGATACGCAGTATTTT. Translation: CASSYQGHRTDTQYF.

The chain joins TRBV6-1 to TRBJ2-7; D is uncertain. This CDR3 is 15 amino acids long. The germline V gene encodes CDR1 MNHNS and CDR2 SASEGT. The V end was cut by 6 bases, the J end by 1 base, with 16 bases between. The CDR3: CASRSTPSPSYEQYF. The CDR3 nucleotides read TGTGCCAGCAGAAGCACCCCAAGCCCATCCTACGAGCAGTACTTC.

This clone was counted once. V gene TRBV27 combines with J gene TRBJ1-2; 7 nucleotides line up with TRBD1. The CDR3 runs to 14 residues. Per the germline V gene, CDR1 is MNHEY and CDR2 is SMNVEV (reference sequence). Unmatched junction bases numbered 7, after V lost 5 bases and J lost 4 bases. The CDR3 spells CASSKQGWGYGYTF. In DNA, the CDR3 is TGTGCCAGCAGTAAACAGGGGTGGGGCTATGGCTACACCTTC.

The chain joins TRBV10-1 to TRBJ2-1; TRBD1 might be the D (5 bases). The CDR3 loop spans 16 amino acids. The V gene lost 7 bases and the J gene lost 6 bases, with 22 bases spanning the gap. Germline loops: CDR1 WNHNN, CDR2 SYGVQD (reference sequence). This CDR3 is CASKMTAQPQLNEQFF. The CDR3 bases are TGCGCCAGCAAAATGACAGCTCAACCCCAACTCAATGAGCAGTTCTTC.

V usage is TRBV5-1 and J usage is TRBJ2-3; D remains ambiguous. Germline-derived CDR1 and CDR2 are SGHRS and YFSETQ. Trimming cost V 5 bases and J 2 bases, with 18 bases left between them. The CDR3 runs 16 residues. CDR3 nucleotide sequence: TGCGCCAGCAGTTTACTGACATCCCACGACACAGATACGCAGTATTTT. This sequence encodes CASSLLTSHDTDTQYF.

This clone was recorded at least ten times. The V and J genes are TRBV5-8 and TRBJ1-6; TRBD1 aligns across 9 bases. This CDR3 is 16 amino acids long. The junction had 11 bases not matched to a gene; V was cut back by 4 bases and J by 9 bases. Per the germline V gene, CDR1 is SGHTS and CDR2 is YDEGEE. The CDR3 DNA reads TGTGCCAGCAGCCACACAACCGGGACAGGGCCTTCACCCCTCCACTTT. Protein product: CASSHTTGTGPSPLHF.

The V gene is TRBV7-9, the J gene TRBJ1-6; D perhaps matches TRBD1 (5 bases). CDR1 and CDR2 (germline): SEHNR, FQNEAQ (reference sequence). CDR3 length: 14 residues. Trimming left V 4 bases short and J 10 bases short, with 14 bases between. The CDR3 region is CASSSQNKGSPLHF. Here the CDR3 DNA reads TGTGCCAGCAGCTCCCAAAACAAGGGGTCACCCCTCCACTTT.

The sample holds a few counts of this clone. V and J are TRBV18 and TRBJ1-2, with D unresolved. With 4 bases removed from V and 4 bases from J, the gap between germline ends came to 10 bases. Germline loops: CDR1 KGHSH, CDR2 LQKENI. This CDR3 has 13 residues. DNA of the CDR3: TGTGCCAGCTCACAAGGAGAAACCTATGGCTACACCTTC. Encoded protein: CASSQGETYGYTF.